This T cell receptor beta chain was profiled in a study of T cells in Graves' hyperthyroidism and ophthalmopathy. Study results and caveats: Peripheral blood also featured most of the thyroid clonotypes expanded above 0.001. Before onset, ophthalmopathy was predicted by the model a median 6.5 months earlier.

A word on this clonotype: Its specificity is not known.

With 5 bases clipped from V and 1 base from J, the junction kept 7 bases outside the gene matches. Per the germline V gene, CDR1 is SGHTA and CDR2 is FQGTGA. CDR3 length: 16 amino acids. Amplified regions were TCR beta CDR3 sequences from RNA transcripts. HTBI primers were used for first-round RT-PCR of the TCR CDR3. Via MiXCR, TCRdb re-called the multiplex PCR reads, giving one row per CDR3 protein. This repertoire shows roughly 550,000 distinct CDR3 sequences, 16% found once; its top ten account for over 25%. The sequence was obtained from a woman aged 30 to 39 with Graves' ophthalmopathy. Sequenced material: blood. The V gene is TRBV7-3, the J gene TRBJ2-7, with 11 bases lining up with TRBD2. DNA for the CDR3: TGTGCCAGCAGCCCTACGGGGACTAGCGGTTCCTACGAGCAGTACTTC. Amino acids: CASSPTGTSGSYEQYF.